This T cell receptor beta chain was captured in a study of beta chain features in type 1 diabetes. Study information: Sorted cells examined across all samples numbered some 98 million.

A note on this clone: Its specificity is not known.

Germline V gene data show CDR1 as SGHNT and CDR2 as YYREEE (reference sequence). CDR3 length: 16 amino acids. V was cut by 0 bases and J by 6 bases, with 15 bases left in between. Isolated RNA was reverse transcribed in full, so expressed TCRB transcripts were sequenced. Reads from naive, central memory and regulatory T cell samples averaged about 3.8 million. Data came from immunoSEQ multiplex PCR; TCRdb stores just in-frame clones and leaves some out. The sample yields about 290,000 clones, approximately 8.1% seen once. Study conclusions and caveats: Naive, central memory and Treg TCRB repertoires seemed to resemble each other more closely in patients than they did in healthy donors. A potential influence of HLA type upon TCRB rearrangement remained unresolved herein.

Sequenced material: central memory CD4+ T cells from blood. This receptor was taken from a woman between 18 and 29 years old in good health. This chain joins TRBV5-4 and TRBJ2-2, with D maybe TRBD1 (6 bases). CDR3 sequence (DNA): TGTGCCAGCAGCTTGGGGGGGCCGGCAAGAGCCGGGGAGCTGTTTTTT. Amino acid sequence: CASSLGGPARAGELFF.